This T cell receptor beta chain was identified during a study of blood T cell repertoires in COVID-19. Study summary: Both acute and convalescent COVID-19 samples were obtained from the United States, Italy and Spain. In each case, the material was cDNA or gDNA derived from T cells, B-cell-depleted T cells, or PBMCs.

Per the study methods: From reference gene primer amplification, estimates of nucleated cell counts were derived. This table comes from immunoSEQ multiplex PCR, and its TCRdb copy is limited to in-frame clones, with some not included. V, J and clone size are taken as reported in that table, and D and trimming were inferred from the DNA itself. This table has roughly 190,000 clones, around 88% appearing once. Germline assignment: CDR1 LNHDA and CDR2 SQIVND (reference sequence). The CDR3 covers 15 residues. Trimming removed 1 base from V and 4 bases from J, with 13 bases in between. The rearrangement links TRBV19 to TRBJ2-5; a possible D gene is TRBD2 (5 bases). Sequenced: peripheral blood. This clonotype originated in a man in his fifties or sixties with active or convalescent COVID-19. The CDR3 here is CASSIGRREGETQYF. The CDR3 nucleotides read TGTGCCAGTAGTATAGGCCGACGGGAAGGAGAGACCCAGTACTTC.